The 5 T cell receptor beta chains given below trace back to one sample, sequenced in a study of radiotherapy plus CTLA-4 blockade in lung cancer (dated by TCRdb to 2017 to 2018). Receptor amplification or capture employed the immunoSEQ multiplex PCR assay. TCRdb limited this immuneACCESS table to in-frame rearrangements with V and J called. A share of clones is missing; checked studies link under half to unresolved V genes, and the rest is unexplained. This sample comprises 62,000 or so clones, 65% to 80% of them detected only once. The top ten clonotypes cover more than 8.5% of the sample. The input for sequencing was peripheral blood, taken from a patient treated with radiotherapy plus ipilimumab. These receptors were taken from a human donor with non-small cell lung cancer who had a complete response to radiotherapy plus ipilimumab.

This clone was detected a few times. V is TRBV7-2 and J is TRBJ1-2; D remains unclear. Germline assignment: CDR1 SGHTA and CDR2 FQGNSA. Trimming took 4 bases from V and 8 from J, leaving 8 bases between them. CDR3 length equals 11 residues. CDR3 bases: TGTGCCAGCAGCTCAGACCTGGGCTACACCTTC. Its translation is CASSSDLGYTF.

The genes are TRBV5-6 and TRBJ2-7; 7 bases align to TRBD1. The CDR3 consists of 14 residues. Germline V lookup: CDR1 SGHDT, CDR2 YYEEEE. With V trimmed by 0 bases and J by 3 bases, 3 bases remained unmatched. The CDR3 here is CASSLGQGVYEQYF. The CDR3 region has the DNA TGTGCCAGCAGCTTGGGACAGGGCGTCTACGAGCAGTACTTC. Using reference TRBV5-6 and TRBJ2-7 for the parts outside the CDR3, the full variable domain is DAGVTQSPTHLIKTRGQQVTLRCSPKSGHDTVSWYQQALGQGPQFIFQYYEEEERQRGNFPDRFSGHQFPNYSSELNVNALLLGDSALYLCASSLGQGVYEQYFGPGTRLTVT.

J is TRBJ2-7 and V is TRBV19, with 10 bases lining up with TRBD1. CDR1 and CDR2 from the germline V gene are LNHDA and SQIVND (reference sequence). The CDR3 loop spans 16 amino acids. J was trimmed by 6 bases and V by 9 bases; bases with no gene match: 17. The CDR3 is CASLPRAGGQGGEQYV. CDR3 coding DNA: TGTGCCAGCCTACCCCGTGCGGGAGGACAGGGGGGCGAGCAGTACGTC.

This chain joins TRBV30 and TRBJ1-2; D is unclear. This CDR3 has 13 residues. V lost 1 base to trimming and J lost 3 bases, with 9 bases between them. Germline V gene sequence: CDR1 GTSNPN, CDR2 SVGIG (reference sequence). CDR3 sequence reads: CAWSETLDYGYTF. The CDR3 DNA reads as TGTGCCTGGAGTGAGACACTTGACTATGGCTACACCTTC.

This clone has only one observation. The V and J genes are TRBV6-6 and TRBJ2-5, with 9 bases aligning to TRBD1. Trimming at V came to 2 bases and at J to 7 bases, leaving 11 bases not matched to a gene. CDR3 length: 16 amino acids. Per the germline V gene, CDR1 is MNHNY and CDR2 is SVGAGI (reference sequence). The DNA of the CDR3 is TGTGCCAGCAGTTACAACACAGGGGGCGGATCCGGGACCCAGTACTTC. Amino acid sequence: CASSYNTGGGSGTQYF.